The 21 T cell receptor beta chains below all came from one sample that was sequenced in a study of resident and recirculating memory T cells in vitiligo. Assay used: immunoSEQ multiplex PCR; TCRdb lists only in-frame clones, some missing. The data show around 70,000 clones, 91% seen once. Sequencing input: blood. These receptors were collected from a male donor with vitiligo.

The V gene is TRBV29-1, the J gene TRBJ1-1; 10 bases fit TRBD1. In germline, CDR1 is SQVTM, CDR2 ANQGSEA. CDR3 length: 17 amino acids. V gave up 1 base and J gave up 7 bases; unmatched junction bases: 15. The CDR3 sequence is CSVEAPSRDRGRSEAFF. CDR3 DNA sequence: TGCAGCGTTGAAGCCCCCTCCCGGGACAGGGGACGAAGTGAAGCTTTCTTT. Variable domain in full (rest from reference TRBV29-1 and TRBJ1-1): SAVISQKPSRDICQRGTSLTIQCQVDSQVTMMFWYRQQPGQSLTLIATANQGSEATYESGFVIDKFPISRPNLTFSTLTVSNMSPEDSSIYLCSVEAPSRDRGRSEAFFGQGTRLTVV.

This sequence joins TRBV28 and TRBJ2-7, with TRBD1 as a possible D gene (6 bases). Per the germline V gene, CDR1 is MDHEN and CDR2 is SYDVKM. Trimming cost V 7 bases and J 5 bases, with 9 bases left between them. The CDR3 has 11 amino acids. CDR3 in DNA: TGTGCCAGCAAAACAGGGAACGAGCAGTACTTC. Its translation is CASKTGNEQYF.

The CDR3 DNA reads as TGTGCCAGCAGCCGACAGGCCAGCTCCTATAATTCACCCCTCCACTTT. It is translated as CASSRQASSYNSPLHF. The chain is built from TRBV27 and TRBJ1-6; TRBD1 might be the D (6 bases). CDR1 is MNHEY and CDR2 is SMNVEV in the germline V gene (reference sequence). V lost 6 bases and J 0 bases, leaving 12 bases between the germline ends. This CDR3 is built from 16 residues.

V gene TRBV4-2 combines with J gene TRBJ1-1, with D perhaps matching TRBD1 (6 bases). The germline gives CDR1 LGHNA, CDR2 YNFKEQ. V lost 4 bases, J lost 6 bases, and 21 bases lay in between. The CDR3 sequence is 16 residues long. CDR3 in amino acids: CASSLGGGEGLPEAFF. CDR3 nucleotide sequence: TGTGCCAGCAGCCTTGGCGGGGGCGAGGGACTCCCTGAAGCTTTCTTT.

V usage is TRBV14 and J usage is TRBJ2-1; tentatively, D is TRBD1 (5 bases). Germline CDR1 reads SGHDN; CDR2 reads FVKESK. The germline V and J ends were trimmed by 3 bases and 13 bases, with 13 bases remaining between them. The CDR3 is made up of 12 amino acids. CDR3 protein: CASSHPGRVQFF. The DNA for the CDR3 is TGTGCCAGCAGCCACCCCGGCAGGGTTCAGTTCTTC.

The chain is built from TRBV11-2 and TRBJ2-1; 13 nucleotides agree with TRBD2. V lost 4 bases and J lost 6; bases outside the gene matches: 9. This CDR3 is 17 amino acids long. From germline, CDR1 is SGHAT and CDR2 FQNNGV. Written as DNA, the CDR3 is TGTGCCAGCAGCTCCAGTGAAGGACTAGCGGGGGTCAATGAGCAGTTCTTC. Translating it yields CASSSSEGLAGVNEQFF. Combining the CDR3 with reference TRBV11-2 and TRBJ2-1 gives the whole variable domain EAGVAQSPRYKIIEKRQSVAFWCNPISGHATLYWYQQILGQGPKLLIQFQNNGVVDDSQLPKDRFSAERLKGVDSTLKIQPAKLEDSAVYLCASSSSEGLAGVNEQFFGPGTRLTVL.

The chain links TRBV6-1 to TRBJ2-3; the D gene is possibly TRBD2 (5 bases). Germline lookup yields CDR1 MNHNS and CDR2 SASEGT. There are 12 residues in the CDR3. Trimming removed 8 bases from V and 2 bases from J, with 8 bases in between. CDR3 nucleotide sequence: TGTGCCAGCCGGACTGTCACAGATACGCAGTATTTT. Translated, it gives CASRTVTDTQYF.

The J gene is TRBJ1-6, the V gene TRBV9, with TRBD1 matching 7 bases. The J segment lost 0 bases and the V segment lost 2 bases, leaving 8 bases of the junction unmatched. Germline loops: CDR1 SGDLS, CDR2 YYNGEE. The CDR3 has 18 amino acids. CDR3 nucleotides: TGTGCCAGCAGCGTTGGGACAGCCTCGGGCTCCTATAATTCACCCCTCCACTTT. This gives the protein CASSVGTASGSYNSPLHF.

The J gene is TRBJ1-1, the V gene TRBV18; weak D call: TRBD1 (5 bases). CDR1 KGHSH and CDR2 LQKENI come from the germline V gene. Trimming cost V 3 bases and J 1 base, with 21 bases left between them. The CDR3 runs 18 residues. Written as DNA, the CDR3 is TGTGCCAGCTCACCGGAATGGGACTTTCGAAGGGAGAACACTGAAGCTTTCTTT. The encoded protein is CASSPEWDFRRENTEAFF. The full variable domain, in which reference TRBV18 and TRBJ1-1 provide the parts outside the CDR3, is NAGVMQNPRHLVRRRGQEARLRCSPMKGHSHVYWYRQLPEEGLKFMVYLQKENIIDESGMPKERFSAEFPKEGPSILRIQQVVRGDSAAYFCASSPEWDFRRENTEAFFGQGTRLTVV.

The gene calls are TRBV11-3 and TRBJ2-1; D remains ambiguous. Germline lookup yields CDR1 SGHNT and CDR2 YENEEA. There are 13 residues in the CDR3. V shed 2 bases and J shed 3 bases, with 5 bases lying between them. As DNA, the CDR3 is TGTGCCAGCAGCTTACAGGACTACAATGAGCAGTTCTTC. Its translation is CASSLQDYNEQFF.

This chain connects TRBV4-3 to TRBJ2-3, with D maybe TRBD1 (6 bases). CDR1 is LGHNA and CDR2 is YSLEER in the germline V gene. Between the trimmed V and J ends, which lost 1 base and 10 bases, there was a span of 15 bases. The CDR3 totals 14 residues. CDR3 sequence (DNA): TGCGCCAGCAGCCAAGGGCGACAGGTCGGATCGCAGTATTTT. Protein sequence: CASSQGRQVGSQYF.

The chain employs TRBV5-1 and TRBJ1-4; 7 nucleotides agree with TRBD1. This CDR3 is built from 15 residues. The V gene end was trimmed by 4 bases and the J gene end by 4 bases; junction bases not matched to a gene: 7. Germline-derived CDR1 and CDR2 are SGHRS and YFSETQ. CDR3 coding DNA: TGCGCCAGCAGCCCCTTAGACAGGGTTAATGAAAAACTGTTTTTT. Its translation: CASSPLDRVNEKLFF.

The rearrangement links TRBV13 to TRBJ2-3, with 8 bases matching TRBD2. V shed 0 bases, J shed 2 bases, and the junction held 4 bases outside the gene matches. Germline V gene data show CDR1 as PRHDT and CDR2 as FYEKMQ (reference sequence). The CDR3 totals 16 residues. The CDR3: CASSLGGLATTDTQYF. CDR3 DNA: TGTGCCAGCAGCTTAGGCGGACTAGCTACCACAGATACGCAGTATTTT.

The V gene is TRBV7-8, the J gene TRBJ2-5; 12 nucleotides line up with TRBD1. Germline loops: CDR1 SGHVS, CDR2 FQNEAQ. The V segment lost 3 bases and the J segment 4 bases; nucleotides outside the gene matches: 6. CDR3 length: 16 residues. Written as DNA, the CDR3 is TGTGCCAGCAGCTTCATCGGGGACAGGGGGCGAGAGACCCAGTACTTC. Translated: CASSFIGDRGRETQYF.

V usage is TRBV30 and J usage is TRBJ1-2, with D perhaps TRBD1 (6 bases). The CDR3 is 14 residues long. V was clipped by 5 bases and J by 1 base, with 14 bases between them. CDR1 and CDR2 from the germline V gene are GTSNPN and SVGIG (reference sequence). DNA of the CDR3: TGTGCCTGGTGTGGACAGCCGCTTAACTATGGCTACACCTTC. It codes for CAWCGQPLNYGYTF. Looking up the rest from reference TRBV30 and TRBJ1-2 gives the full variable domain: SQTIHQWPATLVQPVGSPLSLECTVEGTSNPNLYWYRQAAGRGLQLLFYSVGIGQISSEVPQNLSASRPQDRQFILSSKKLLLSDSGFYLCAWCGQPLNYGYTFGSGTRLTVV.

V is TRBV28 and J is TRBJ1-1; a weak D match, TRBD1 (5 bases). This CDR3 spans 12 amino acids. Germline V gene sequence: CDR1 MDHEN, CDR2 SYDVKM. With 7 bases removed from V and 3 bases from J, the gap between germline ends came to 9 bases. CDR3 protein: CASTRVYTEAFF. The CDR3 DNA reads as TGTGCCAGCACCAGGGTATACACTGAAGCTTTCTTT.

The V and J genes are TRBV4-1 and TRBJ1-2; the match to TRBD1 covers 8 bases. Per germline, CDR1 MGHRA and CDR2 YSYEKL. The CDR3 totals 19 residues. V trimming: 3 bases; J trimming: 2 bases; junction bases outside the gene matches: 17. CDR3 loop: CASSQGRARGRRGNYGYTF. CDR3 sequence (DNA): TGCGCCAGCAGCCAGGGGCGGGCCAGGGGGCGCAGAGGCAACTATGGCTACACCTTC.

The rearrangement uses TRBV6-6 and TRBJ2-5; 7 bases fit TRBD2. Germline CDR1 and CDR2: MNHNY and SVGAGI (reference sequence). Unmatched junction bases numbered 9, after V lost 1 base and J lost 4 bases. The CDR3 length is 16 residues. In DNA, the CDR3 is TGTGCCAGCAGTTACTGGGGGGGAGGAGTACCAGAGACCCAGTACTTC. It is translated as CASSYWGGGVPETQYF.

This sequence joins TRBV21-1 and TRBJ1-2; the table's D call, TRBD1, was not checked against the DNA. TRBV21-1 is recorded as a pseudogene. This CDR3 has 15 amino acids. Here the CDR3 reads CASSKGPPPRYGYTF. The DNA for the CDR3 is TGTGCCAGCAGCAAAGGGCCTCCTCCCAGGTATGGCTACACCTTC.

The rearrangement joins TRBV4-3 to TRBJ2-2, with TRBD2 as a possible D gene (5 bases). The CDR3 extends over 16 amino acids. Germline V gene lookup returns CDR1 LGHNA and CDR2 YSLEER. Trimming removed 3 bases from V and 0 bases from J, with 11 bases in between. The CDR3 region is CASSHVASANTGELFF. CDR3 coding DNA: TGCGCCAGCAGCCATGTAGCGTCTGCGAACACCGGGGAGCTGTTTTTT.

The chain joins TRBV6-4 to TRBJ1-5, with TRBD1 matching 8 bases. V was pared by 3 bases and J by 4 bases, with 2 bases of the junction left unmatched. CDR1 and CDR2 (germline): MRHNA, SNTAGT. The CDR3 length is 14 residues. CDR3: CASSETGENQPQHF. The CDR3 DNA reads TGTGCCAGCAGTGAGACAGGGGAAAATCAGCCCCAGCATTTT.